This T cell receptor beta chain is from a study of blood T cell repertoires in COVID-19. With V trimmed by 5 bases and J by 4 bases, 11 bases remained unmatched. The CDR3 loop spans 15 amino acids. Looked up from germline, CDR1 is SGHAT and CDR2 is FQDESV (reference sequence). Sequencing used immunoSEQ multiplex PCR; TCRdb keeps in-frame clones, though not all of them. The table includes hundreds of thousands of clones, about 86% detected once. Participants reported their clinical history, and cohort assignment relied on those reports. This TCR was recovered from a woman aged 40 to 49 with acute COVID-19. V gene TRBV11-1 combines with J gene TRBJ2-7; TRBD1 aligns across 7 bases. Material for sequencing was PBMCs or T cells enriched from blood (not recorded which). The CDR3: CASSPYASGGYEQYF. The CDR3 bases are TGTGCCAGCAGCCCATACGCGTCAGGGGGATACGAGCAGTACTTC. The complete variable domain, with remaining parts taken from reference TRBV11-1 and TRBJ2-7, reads EAEVAQSPRYKITEKSQAVAFWCDPISGHATLYWYRQILGQGPELLVQFQDESVVDDSQLPKDRFSAERLKGVDSTLKIQPAELGDSAMYLCASSPYASGGYEQYFGPGTRLTVT.